These 8 T cell receptor beta chains originate from one sample sequenced in a study of blood T cell repertoires in COVID-19. Method: immunoSEQ multiplex PCR; TCRdb's copy keeps in-frame clones and lacks some. There are approximately 150,000 clones in the sample; less than 85% occur only once, and approximately 17% lies in the top ten. Sample: peripheral blood. The source of these receptors is a woman over 75 with acute or convalescent COVID-19.

The chain is built from TRBV12-5 and TRBJ1-4, with D unclear. The germline V gene encodes CDR1 LGHNT and CDR2 FRNRAP. This CDR3 spans 13 amino acids. V was trimmed by 1 base and J by 8 bases, leaving 8 bases between them. CDR3 protein: CASGLGPGEKLFF. DNA of the CDR3: TGTGCTAGTGGTTTGGGACCGGGGGAAAAACTGTTTTTT.

V and J are TRBV7-9 and TRBJ1-1; tentatively, D is TRBD1 (6 bases). Trimming left V 5 bases short and J 10 bases short, with 11 bases between. Germline V lookup: CDR1 SEHNR, CDR2 FQNEAQ (reference sequence). This CDR3 contains 11 residues. The CDR3 is CASSLEQGAFF. CDR3 nucleotide sequence: TGTGCCAGCAGCCTGGAACAGGGAGCTTTCTTT.

The V and J genes are TRBV7-2 and TRBJ2-7; weak D call: TRBD1 (6 bases). CDR3 size: 12 residues. The V gene lost 4 bases and the J gene lost 4 bases, with 8 bases spanning the gap. Germline CDR1 reads SGHTA; CDR2 reads FQGNSA. In nucleotides, the CDR3 is TGTGCCAGCAGCTCAACAGGGTACGAGCAGTACTTC. It translates to CASSSTGYEQYF.

CDR3 residues: CAISETGRTYYGYTF. The CDR3 DNA sequence: TGTGCCATCAGTGAGACAGGGCGGACCTACTATGGCTACACCTTC. The chain has TRBV10-3 and TRBJ1-2; possibly TRBD1 for D (6 bases). CDR3 length: 15 residues. Germline V gene data show CDR1 as ENHRY and CDR2 as SYGVKD. V lost 2 bases to trimming and J lost 3 bases, with 13 bases between them.

The chain links TRBV9 to TRBJ1-2; the D is unclear. The CDR3 runs 14 residues. Germline V CDR1 and CDR2: SGDLS, YYNGEE. V was clipped by 0 bases and J by 4 bases, with 10 bases between them. The CDR3 protein is CASSVGGIGYGYTF. The CDR3 coding sequence is TGTGCCAGCAGCGTAGGAGGGATAGGCTATGGCTACACCTTC. Using reference TRBV9 and TRBJ1-2 for the parts outside the CDR3, the full variable domain is DSGVTQTPKHLITATGQRVTLRCSPRSGDLSVYWYQQSLDQGLQFLIQYYNGEERAKGNILERFSAQQFPDLHSELNLSSLELGDSALYFCASSVGGIGYGYTFGSGTRLTVV.

This clone came up once. The rearrangement joins TRBV6-1 to TRBJ1-2, with D possibly matching TRBD1 (6 bases). The germline CDR1 and CDR2 sequences are MNHNS and SASEGT. V was pared by 7 bases and J by 4 bases, with 10 bases between. The CDR3 contains 12 residues. The CDR3 loop is CASTQTGYGYTF. The CDR3 DNA reads as TGTGCCAGCACCCAGACAGGCTATGGCTACACCTTC.

This clone was picked up one time. The chain employs TRBV19 and TRBJ1-1, with D hard to call. V was cut by 4 bases and J by 5 bases, with 11 bases left in between. The CDR3 covers 13 residues. The germline V gene has CDR1 LNHDA and CDR2 SQIVND (reference sequence). The CDR3 DNA follows: TGTGCCAGTAGTAGGAGGGCCGGGACTGAAGCTTTCTTT. It yields the protein CASSRRAGTEAFF.

The chain links TRBV15 to TRBJ2-5; D may be TRBD1 (5 bases). From germline, CDR1 is LNHNV and CDR2 YYDKDF (reference sequence). With 6 bases removed from V and 0 bases from J, the gap between germline ends came to 8 bases. This CDR3 is built from 13 residues. CDR3 nucleotide sequence: TGTGCCACCAGGGGGCGGAACCAAGAGACCCAGTACTTC. Its translation: CATRGRNQETQYF.